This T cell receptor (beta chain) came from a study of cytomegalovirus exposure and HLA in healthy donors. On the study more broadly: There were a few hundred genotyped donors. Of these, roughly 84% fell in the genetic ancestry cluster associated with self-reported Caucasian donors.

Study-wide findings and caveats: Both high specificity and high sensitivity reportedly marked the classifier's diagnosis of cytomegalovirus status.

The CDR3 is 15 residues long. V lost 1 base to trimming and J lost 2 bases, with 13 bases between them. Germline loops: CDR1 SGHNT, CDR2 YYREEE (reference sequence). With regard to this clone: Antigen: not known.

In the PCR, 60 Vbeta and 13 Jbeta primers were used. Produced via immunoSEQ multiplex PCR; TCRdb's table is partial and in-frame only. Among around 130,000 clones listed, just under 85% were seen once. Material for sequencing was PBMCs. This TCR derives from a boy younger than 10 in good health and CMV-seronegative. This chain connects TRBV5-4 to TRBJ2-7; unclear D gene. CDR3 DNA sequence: TGTGCCAGCAGCTTGTTCCCAGGTCCGACCTACGAGCAGTACTTC. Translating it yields CASSLFPGPTYEQYF.